Sequencing of this T cell receptor (beta chain) was carried out in a study of T cells in Graves' hyperthyroidism and ophthalmopathy (dated 2019 in TCRdb). Background for the entire study: Peripheral blood was collected at initial diagnosis, before any treatment. TCR V-J signatures able to tell the groups apart were searched for in a discovery cohort of around 95 patients, of whom about 40 had Graves' ophthalmopathy and about 60 had stable Graves' hyperthyroidism. An independent validation cohort of 18 to 20 hyperthyroidism patients and 15 or so patients who later progressed to ophthalmopathy tested prospective prediction of ophthalmopathy. The approximately 100 discovery patients were divided at random into training and test sets in a 7:3 ratio. Thyroid tissue and blood T-cell repertoires from six Graves' hyperthyroidism patients were also compared in the study. Following sampling, methimazole starting at 30 mg daily was given to hyperthyroidism patients, and high-dose intravenous methylprednisolone was given to ophthalmopathy patients. TCR Vbeta CDR3 sequencing of 135 peripheral blood samples (43 ophthalmopathy, approximately 80 hyperthyroidism and approximately 17 progressor patients) is reported in the paper.

V is reduced by 0 bases and J by 1 base, leaving a spacing of 6 bases between them. The germline V gene specifies KGHSH as CDR1 and LQKENI as CDR2. The CDR3 measures 14 amino acids from cysteine to phenylalanine. Only CDR3 DNA remains: 42 bases, in frame from the first base. Paper-wide results and their limitations: Blood samples also contained most of the expanded thyroid clonotypes (frequency above 0.001), which suggests that blood repertoires may reflect thyroid immune responses. A model built on a 13 V-J signature distinguished ophthalmopathy from stable hyperthyroidism, reaching 85% to 90% sensitivity and around 82% specificity in cross-validation and 80%/75% in testing. No statistical method was used to set the sample size in advance, and investigators knew the group allocation. In validation, the model predicted progression to ophthalmopathy with roughly 70% sensitivity and around 72% specificity, a median of about 6.7 months before onset.

On this clonotype: Its antigen is not yet known. No much larger clone is present one base from it, and per-base qualities are unavailable.

A patient counted as having stable Graves' hyperthyroidism if no progression to ophthalmopathy occurred over 18 months of follow-up. The hyperthyroidism patients were between 18 and 65 years old and newly diagnosed, with a disease duration of less than 2 months. Any patient with an uncontrolled infection, another autoimmune disease, pregnancy or lactation was excluded. Diagnoses were based on clinical symptoms, serum thyroxine and TRAb, thyroid ultrasound and orbital computed tomography. PBMCs were isolated from more than 9 ml of fresh peripheral blood by Ficoll-Paque density gradient centrifugation. Total RNA was extracted using Trizol reagent, and RNA quality was assessed on an Agilent 2100 Bioanalyzer. TCR beta CDR3 regions were amplified from RNA transcripts. The first round of RT-PCR for the TCR CDR3 was performed with the HTBI primer set and the Qiagen OneStep RT-PCR kit. A second multiplex PCR round built the libraries, followed by size selection and purification. Libraries were sequenced paired-end with 100 bp reads on an Illumina HiSeq2000. Per the source publication's procedure: SOAPnuke was used to process the raw data, removing reads that contained adapters or uncalled bases, had a mean Phred below 15, or lacked an exact match to the constant primer or identifier. High-quality paired reads were merged with COPE v1.2.5, and unique nucleotide sequences were defined as clonotypes. MiTCR v1.1 was used to align the clonotypes against IMGT TRBV, TRBD and TRBJ reference segments. Only V-J combinations with frequency above 0.0001, covering about 99% of repertoires, were analysed. A TCS score was defined as the ratio between F50 (clonal expansion) and ExV (chaos), using BLOSUM62-based TCRdist between CDR3 peptides within each V-J. Welch's t-statistics and random forest reduced roughly 500 V-J features to fewer than 15, which were used in a naive Bayes classifier (R e1071). The similarity between thyroid and blood repertoires was quantified using the Morisita-Horn index. Through fastp at Q25 and MiXCR, TCRdb rebuilt clones from the public reads, retaining in-frame beta chains. Rows are combined by CDR3 protein, so each entry shows the most common genes and DNA. The V and J calls were determined by TCRdb, not by the authors. The sample table shows nearly 750,000 distinct CDR3 sequences, and over 35% are seen once. The top ten clonotypes cover 31% of the sample.

The clonotype was recovered from a woman between 40 and 50 years old with Graves' hyperthyroidism. The V gene is TRBV18 and the J gene is TRBJ2-5, with no confidently assigned D gene. The sequencing sample was made of blood. The sequenced DNA: TGTGCCAGCTCACCACCAACCAGCCAAGAGACCCAGTACTTC. Translated, it reads CASSPPTSQETQYF. This CDR3, with the reference TRBV18 and TRBJ2-5 proteins standing in past its ends, gives the full variable domain NAGVMQNPRHLVRRRGQEARLRCSPMKGHSHVYWYRQLPEEGLKFMVYLQKENIIDESGMPKERFSAEFPKEGPSILRIQQVVRGDSAAYFCASSPPTSQETQYFGPGTRLLVL.